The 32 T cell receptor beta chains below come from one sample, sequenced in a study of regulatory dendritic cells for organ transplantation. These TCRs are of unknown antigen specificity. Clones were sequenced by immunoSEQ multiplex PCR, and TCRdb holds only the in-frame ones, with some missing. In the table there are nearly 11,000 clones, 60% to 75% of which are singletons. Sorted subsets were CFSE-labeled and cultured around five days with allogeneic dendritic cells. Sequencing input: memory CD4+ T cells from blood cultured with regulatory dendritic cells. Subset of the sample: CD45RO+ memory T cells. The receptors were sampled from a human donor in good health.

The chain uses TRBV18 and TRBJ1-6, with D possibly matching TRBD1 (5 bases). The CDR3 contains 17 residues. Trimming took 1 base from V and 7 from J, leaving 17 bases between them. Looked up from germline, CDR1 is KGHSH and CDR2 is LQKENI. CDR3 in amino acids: CASSPRQILGTNSPLHF. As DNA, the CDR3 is TGTGCCAGCTCACCACGACAGATATTGGGCACAAATTCACCCCTCCACTTT.

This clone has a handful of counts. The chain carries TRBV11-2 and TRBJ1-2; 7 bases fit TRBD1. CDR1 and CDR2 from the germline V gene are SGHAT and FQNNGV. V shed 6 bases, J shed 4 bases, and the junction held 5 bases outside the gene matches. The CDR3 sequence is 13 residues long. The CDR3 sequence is CASRESGGYGYTF. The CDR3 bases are TGTGCCAGCAGAGAATCAGGGGGCTATGGCTACACCTTC.

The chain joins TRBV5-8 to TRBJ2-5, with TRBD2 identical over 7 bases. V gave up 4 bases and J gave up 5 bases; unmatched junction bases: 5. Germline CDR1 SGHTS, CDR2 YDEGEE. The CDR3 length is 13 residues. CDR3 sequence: CASSRLASETQYF. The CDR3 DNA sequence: TGTGCCAGCAGCCGACTAGCCTCGGAGACCCAGTACTTC.

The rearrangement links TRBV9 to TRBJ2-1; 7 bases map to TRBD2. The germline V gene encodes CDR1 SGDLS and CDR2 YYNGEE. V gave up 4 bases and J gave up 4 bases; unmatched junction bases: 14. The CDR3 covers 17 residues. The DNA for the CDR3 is TGTGCCAGCAGCCTGGGAGGGGCAGCGGGGTGGTACAATGAGCAGTTCTTC. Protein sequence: CASSLGGAAGWYNEQFF.

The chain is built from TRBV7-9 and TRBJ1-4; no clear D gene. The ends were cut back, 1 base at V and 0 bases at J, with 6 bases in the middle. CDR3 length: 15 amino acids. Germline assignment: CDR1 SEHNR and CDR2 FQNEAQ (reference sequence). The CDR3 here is CASSLGDATNEKLFF. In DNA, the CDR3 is TGTGCCAGCAGCTTAGGAGATGCAACTAATGAAAAACTGTTTTTT.

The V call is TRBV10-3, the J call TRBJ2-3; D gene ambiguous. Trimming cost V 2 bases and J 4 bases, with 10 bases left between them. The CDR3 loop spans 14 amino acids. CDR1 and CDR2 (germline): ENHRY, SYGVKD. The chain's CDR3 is CAISERNSPDTQYF. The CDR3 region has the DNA TGTGCCATCAGTGAGCGCAATAGTCCAGATACGCAGTATTTT.

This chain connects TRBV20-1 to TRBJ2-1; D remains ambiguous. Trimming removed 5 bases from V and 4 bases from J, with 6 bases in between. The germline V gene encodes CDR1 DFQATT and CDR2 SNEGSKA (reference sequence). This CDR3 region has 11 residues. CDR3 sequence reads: CSAHSYNEQFF. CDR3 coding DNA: TGCAGTGCTCACAGTTACAATGAGCAGTTCTTC.

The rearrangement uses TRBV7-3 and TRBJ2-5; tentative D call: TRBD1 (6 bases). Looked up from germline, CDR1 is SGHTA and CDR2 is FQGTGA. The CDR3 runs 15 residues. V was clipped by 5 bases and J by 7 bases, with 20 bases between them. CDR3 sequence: CASSPSQGLEGTQYF. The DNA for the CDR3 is TGTGCCAGCAGCCCCTCTCAGGGGTTAGAAGGGACCCAGTACTTC. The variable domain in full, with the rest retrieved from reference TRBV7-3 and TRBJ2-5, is GAGVSQTPSNKVTEKGKYVELRCDPISGHTALYWYRQSLGQGPEFLIYFQGTGAADDSGLPNDRFFAVRPEGSVSTLKIQRTERGDSAVYLCASSPSQGLEGTQYFGPGTRLLVL.

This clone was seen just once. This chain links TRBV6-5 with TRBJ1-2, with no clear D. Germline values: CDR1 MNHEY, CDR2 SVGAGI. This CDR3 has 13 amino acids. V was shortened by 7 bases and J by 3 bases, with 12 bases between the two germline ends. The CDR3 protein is CASKTGYHYGYTF. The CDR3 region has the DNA TGTGCCAGCAAAACGGGGTATCACTATGGCTACACCTTC.

CDR3 loop: CASSNRGPYEQYF. Here the CDR3 DNA reads TGTGCCAGCAGCAACAGGGGGCCCTACGAGCAGTACTTC. This rearrangement joins TRBV6-6 to TRBJ2-7, with 9 bases fitting TRBD1. V trimming: 6 bases; J trimming: 2 bases; junction bases outside the gene matches: 2. Germline CDR1 and CDR2: MNHNY and SVGAGI (reference sequence). This CDR3 has 13 amino acids.

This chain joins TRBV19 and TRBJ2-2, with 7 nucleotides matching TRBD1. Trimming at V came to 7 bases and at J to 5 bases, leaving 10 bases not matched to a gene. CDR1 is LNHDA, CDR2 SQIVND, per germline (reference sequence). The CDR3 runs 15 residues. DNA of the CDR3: TGTGCCAGTAATACCCGGGACAGAGGGACCGGGGAGCTGTTTTTT. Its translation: CASNTRDRGTGELFF.

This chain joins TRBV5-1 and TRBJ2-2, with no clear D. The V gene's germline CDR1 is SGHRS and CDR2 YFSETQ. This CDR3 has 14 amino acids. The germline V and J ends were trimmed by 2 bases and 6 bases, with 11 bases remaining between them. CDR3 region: CASSFLSVSGELFF. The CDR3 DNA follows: TGCGCCAGCAGCTTCCTTTCGGTTTCCGGGGAGCTGTTTTTT. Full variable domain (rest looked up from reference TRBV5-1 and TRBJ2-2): KAGVTQTPRYLIKTRGQQVTLSCSPISGHRSVSWYQQTPGQGLQFLFEYFSETQRNKGNFPGRFSGRQFSNSRSEMNVSTLELGDSALYLCASSFLSVSGELFFGEGSRLTVL.

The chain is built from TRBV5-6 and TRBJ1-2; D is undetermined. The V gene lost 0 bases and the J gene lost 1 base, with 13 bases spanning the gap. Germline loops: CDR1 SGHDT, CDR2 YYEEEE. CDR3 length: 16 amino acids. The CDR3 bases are TGTGCCAGCAGCTTGGTCACAGCATCTCTTAACTATGGCTACACCTTC. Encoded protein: CASSLVTASLNYGYTF. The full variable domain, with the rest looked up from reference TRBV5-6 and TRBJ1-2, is DAGVTQSPTHLIKTRGQQVTLRCSPKSGHDTVSWYQQALGQGPQFIFQYYEEEERQRGNFPDRFSGHQFPNYSSELNVNALLLGDSALYLCASSLVTASLNYGYTFGSGTRLTVV.

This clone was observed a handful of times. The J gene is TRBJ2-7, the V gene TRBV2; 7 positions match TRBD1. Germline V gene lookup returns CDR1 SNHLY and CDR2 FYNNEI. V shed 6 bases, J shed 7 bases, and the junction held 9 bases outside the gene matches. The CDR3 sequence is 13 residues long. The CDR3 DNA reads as TGTGCCAGCAGCCCCACAGGGGTAGGGGAGCAGTACTTC. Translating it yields CASSPTGVGEQYF.

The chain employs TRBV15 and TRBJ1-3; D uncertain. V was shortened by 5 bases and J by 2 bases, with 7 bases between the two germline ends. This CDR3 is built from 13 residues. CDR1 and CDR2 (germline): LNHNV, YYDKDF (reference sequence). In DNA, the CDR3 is TGTGCCACCAGCGGCACCCCTGGAAACACCATATATTTT. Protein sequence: CATSGTPGNTIYF.

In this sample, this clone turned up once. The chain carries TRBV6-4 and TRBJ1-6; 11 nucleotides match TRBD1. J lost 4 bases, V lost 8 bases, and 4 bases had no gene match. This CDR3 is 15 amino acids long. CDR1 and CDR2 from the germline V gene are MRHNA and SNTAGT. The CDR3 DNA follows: TGTGCCAGCCGGGGACAGGGGGATTATAATTCACCCCTCCACTTT. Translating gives CASRGQGDYNSPLHF.

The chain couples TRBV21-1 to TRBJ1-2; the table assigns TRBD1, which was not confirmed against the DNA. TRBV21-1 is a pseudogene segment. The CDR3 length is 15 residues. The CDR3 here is CASSGRRQGNYGYTF. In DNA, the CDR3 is TGTGCCAGCAGTGGGCGGAGACAGGGGAACTATGGCTACACCTTC.

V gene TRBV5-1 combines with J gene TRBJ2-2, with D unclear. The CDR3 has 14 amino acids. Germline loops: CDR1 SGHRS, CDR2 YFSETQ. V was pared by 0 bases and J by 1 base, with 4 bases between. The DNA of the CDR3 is TGCGCCAGCAGCTTGGCGGGGAACACCGGGGAGCTGTTTTTT. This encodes CASSLAGNTGELFF.

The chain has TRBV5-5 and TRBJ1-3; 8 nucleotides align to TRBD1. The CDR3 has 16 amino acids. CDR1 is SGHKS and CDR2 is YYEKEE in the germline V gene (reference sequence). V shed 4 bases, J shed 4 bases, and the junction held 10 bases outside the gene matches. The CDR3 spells CASSASTGASGNTIYF. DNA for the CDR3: TGTGCCAGCAGCGCGTCGACAGGGGCTTCGGGAAACACCATATATTTT.

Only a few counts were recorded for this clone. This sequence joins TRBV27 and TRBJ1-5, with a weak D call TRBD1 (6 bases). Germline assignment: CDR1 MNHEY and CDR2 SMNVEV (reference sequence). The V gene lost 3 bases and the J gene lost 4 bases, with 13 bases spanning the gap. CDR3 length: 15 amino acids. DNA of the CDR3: TGTGCCAGCAGTTTGGGCCAGGGGACGAATCAGCCCCAGCATTTT. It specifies CASSLGQGTNQPQHF.

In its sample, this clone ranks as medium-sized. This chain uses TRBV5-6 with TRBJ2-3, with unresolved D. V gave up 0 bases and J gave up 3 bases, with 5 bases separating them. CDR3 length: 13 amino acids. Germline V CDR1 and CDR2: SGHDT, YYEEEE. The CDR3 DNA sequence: TGTGCCAGCAGCTTGGGACAAACAGATACGCAGTATTTT. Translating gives CASSLGQTDTQYF.

The CDR3 DNA reads TGCGCCAGCAGCTCCGGGACAGAGCTCTATAATTCACCCCTCCACTTT. Residues: CASSSGTELYNSPLHF. V usage is TRBV5-1 and J usage is TRBJ1-6; 7 bases align to TRBD1. The J segment lost 3 bases and the V segment lost 3 bases, leaving 6 bases of the junction unmatched. The length of the CDR3 is 16 residues. Germline V gene lookup returns CDR1 SGHRS and CDR2 YFSETQ.

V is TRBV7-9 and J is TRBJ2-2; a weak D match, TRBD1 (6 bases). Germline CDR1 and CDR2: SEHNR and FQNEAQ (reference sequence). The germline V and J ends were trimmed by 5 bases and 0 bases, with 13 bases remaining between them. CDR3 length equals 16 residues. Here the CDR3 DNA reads TGTGCCAGCAGCCGAACAGGGTTATCGAACACCGGGGAGCTGTTTTTT. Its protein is CASSRTGLSNTGELFF.

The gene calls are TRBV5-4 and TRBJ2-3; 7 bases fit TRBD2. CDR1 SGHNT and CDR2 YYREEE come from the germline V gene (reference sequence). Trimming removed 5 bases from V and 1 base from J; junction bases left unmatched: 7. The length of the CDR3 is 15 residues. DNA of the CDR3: TGTGCCAGCAGACCCAGAAGCGGGGGCACAGATACGCAGTATTTT. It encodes CASRPRSGGTDTQYF.

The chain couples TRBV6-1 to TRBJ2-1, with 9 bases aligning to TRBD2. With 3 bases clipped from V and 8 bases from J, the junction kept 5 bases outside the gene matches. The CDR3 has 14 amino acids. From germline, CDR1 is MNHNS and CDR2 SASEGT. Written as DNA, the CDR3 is TGTGCCAGCAGTGAGCGGGGGGGGGTAGATGAGCAGTTCTTC. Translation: CASSERGGVDEQFF.

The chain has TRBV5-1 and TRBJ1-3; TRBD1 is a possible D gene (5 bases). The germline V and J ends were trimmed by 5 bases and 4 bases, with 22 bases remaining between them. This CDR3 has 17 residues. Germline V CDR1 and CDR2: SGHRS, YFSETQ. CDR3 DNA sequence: TGCGCCAGCAGTCAAACAGCCACGGCAGGGAGGGGAAACACCATATATTTT. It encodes CASSQTATAGRGNTIYF.

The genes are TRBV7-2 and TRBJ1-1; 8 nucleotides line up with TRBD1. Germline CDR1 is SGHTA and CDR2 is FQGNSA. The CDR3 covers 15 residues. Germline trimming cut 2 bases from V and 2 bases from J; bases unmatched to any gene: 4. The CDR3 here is CASSLQGAANTEAFF. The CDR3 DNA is TGTGCCAGCAGCTTACAGGGGGCGGCTAACACTGAAGCTTTCTTT.

The CDR3, as DNA: TGTGCCAGCAGCTTGCGAACTGAAGCTTTCTTT. Its protein is CASSLRTEAFF. V gene TRBV7-9 combines with J gene TRBJ1-1, with D unclear. V gave up 3 bases and J gave up 5 bases, with 4 bases separating them. The CDR3 is 11 amino acids. CDR1 SEHNR and CDR2 FQNEAQ come from the germline V gene (reference sequence).

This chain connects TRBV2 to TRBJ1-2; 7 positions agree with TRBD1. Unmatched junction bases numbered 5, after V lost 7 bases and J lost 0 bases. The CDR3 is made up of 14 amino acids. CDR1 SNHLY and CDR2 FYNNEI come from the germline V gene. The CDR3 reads CASIGTVTNYGYTF. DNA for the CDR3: TGTGCCAGCATCGGGACAGTTACTAACTATGGCTACACCTTC.

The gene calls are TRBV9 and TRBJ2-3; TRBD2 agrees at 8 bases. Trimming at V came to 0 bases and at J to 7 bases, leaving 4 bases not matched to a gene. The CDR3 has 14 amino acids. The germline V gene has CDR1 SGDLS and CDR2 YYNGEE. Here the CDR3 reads CASSVVERGYTQYF. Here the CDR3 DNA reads TGTGCCAGCAGCGTAGTTGAGCGGGGGTATACGCAGTATTTT.

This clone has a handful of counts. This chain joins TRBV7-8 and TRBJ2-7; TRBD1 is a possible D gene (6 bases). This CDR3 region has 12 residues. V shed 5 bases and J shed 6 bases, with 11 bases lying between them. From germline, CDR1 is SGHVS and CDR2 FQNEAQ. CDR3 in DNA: TGTGCCAGCAGCCCCGACAGGTCCGAGCAGTACTTC. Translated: CASSPDRSEQYF. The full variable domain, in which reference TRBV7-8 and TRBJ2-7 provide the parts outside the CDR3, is GAGVSQSPRYKVAKRGQDVALRCDPISGHVSLFWYQQALGQGPEFLTYFQNEAQLDKSGLPSDRFFAERPEGSVSTLKIQRTQQEDSAVYLCASSPDRSEQYFGPGTRLTVT.

CDR3 loop: CASSSPDRSAYEQYF. The CDR3 region has the DNA TGTGCCAGCAGTTCCCCGGACAGGTCTGCCTACGAGCAGTACTTC. The V call is TRBV6-6, the J call TRBJ2-7; 7 bases match TRBD1. Germline CDR1 and CDR2: MNHNY and SVGAGI (reference sequence). J lost 2 bases, V lost 4 bases, and 8 bases had no gene match. CDR3 length equals 15 residues.